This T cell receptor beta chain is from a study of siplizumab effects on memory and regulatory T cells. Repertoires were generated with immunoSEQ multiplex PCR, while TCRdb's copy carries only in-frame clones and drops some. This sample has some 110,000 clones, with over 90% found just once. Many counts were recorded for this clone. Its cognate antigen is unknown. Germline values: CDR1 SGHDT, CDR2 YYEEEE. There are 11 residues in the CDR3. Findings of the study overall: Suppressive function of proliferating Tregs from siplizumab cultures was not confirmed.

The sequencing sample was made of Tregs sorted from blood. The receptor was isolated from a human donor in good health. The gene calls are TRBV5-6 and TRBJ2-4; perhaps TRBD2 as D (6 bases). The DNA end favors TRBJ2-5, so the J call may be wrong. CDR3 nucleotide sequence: TGTGCCAGCAGCTTCGGGGGGACCCAGTACTTC. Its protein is CASSFGGTQYF.